This T cell receptor beta chain was captured by sequencing in a study of cytomegalovirus exposure and HLA in healthy donors. Trimming cost V 4 bases and J 3 bases, with 11 bases left between them. The CDR3 extends over 14 amino acids. Germline V gene sequence: CDR1 SGHNT, CDR2 YYREEE (reference sequence). General study findings and limits: For cytomegalovirus status, the classifier reportedly gave diagnoses with high specificity and sensitivity. Most TCR sequences proved rare, with some public TCRs found in many donors.

With respect to this clone: Its antigen is not identified.

Profiling relied on immunoSEQ multiplex PCR, and the TCRdb table lists in-frame clones only, not all of them. The sample consists of some 260,000 clones, about 90% of them appearing once. What was sequenced was PBMCs. The source is a woman in her 30s in good health and CMV-seronegative. This chain links TRBV5-4 with TRBJ2-1; D is perhaps TRBD1 (5 bases). The chain's CDR3 is CASSRQLHYNEQFF. The CDR3, as DNA: TGTGCCAGCAGCCGACAGCTACACTACAATGAGCAGTTCTTC.